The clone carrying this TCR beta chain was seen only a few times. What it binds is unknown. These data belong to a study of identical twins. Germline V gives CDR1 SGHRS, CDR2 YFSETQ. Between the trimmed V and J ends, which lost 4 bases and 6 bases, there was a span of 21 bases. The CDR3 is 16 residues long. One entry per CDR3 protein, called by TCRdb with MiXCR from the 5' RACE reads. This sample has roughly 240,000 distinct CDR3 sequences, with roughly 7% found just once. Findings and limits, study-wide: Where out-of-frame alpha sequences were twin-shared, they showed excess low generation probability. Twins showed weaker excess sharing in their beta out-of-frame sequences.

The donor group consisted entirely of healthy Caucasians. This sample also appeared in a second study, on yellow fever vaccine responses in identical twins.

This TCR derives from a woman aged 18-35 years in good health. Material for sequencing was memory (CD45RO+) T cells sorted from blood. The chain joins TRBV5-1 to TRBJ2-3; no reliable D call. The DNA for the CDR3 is TGCGCCAGCAGCCCACCTAGGCAGCCCCCGGCGGATACGCAGTATTTT. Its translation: CASSPPRQPPADTQYF.